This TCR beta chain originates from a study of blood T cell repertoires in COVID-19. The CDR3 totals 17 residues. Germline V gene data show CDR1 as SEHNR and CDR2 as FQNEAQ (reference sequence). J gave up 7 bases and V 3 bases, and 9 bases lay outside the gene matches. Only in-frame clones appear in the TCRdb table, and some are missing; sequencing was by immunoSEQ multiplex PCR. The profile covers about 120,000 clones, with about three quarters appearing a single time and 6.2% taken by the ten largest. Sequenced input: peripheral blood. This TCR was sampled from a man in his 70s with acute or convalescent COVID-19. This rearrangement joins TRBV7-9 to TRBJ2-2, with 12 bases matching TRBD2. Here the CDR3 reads CASSLALAGGPNGELFF. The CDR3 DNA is TGTGCCAGCAGCTTGGCCCTAGCGGGAGGGCCAAACGGGGAGCTGTTTTTT.